The rows below give T cell receptor beta chains drawn from one sample of a study of shared clonotypes between healthy human individuals. Repertoires were generated with immunoSEQ multiplex PCR, while TCRdb's copy carries only in-frame clones and drops some. In the table there are a few million clones, roughly 90% of which are singletons. Specimen: naive CD4+ T cells from PBMCs. The receptors come from a man aged 18 to 29 in good health. Some clones in this sample may be carry-over from other donors' samples. The CDR3 runs from the conserved cysteine through the conserved F or W. A D gene is named only where the DNA matches it firmly. Clone size is stated in some rows and not others, as once, few, many or a class when expanded.

D gene: NA; clone size: NA; J gene: TRBJ2-1; V gene: TRBV27; CDR3 DNA: TGTGCCAGCAGTTTTGAGGGAGAAAGACGACTTGGTGAGCAGTTCTTC; CDR3 protein: CASSFEGERRLGEQFF
D gene: TRBD2; clone size: NA; J gene: TRBJ2-1; V gene: TRBV7-6; CDR3 DNA: TGTGCCAGCAGCTTACGACTAGCGCCCAATGAGCAGTTCTTC; CDR3 protein: CASSLRLAPNEQFF
D gene: TRBD2; clone size: NA; J gene: TRBJ2-5; V gene: TRBV2; CDR3 DNA: TGTGCCAGCAGTGCAGATGCGGGACTAGCGGAAGAGACCCAGTACTTC; CDR3 protein: CASSADAGLAEETQYF
D gene: NA; clone size: NA; J gene: TRBJ1-5; V gene: TRBV29-1; CDR3 DNA: TGCAGCGTTGAAGTAGGTGGCTCCGGGGGGGATCAGCCCCAGCATTTT; CDR3 protein: CSVEVGGSGGDQPQHF
D gene: NA; clone size: NA; J gene: TRBJ1-5; V gene: TRBV28; CDR3 DNA: TGTGCCAGTTCTGGTCGTGCGCAGCCCCAGCATTTT; CDR3 protein: CASSGRAQPQHF
D gene: NA; clone size: NA; J gene: TRBJ2-7; V gene: TRBV7-9; CDR3 DNA: TGTGCCAGCAGCCGCCTTGACCACGAGCAGTACTTC; CDR3 protein: CASSRLDHEQYF
D gene: NA; clone size: NA; J gene: TRBJ1-2; V gene: TRBV14; CDR3 DNA: TGTGCCAGCAGCCAAGGTATCGGCAGGCCCATTCTCTATGGCTACACCTTC; CDR3 protein: CASSQGIGRPILYGYTF
D gene: NA; clone size: NA; J gene: TRBJ1-2; V gene: TRBV19; CDR3 DNA: TGTGCCAGTAGCCGCCCCCGGGATGGCTATGGCTACACCTTC; CDR3 protein: CASSRPRDGYGYTF
D gene: NA; clone size: NA; J gene: TRBJ2-1; V gene: TRBV18; CDR3 DNA: TGTGCCAGCTCACCACCGCAGAATAGGGACGATGAGCAGTTCTTC; CDR3 protein: CASSPPQNRDDEQFF
D gene: TRBD2; clone size: once; J gene: TRBJ2-3; V gene: TRBV6-1; CDR3 DNA: TGTGCCAGCAGTGAATTTAGCGGGAGGGGTACGCAGTATTTT; CDR3 protein: CASSEFSGRGTQYF
D gene: TRBD2; clone size: NA; J gene: TRBJ2-7; V gene: TRBV11-2; CDR3 DNA: TGTGCCAGCAGTTCTAGACTAGCGGGAGTCTACGAGCAGTACTTC; CDR3 protein: CASSSRLAGVYEQYF
D gene: NA; clone size: NA; J gene: TRBJ2-2; V gene: TRBV7-3; CDR3 DNA: TGTGCCAGCAGCTCACAGGGCGGGGGGAACACCGGGGAGCTGTTTTTT; CDR3 protein: CASSSQGGGNTGELFF
D gene: NA; clone size: once; J gene: TRBJ2-1; V gene: TRBV6-4; CDR3 DNA: TGTGCCAGCAGGACTACCCGGAATGAGCAGTTCTTC; CDR3 protein: CASRTTRNEQFF
D gene: TRBD1; clone size: NA; J gene: TRBJ1-1; V gene: TRBV9; CDR3 DNA: TGTGCCAGCAGCCGCGCCCCACAGGGGACCAGCACTGAAGCTTTCTTT; CDR3 protein: CASSRAPQGTSTEAFF
D gene: TRBD1; clone size: NA; J gene: TRBJ1-4; V gene: TRBV19; CDR3 DNA: TGTGCCAGTACCCGAGACAGGGGCAAACTGTTTTTT; CDR3 protein: CASTRDRGKLFF
D gene: NA; clone size: NA; J gene: TRBJ2-2; V gene: TRBV7-8; CDR3 DNA: TGTGCCAGCAGCTCGGCCCGGGGGCGCGCCACCGGGGAGCTGTTTTTT; CDR3 protein: CASSSARGRATGELFF
D gene: NA; clone size: NA; J gene: TRBJ2-2; V gene: TRBV4-1; CDR3 DNA: TGCGCCAGCAGCCAAGATCCCCAACGGGGATCTACCGGGGAGCTGTTTTTT; CDR3 protein: CASSQDPQRGSTGELFF
D gene: TRBD1; clone size: NA; J gene: TRBJ2-2; V gene: TRBV5-1; CDR3 DNA: TGCGCCAGCAGCTTGCAGGCAGGGGGCGACACCGGGGAGCTGTTTTTT; CDR3 protein: CASSLQAGGDTGELFF
D gene: TRBD2; clone size: NA; J gene: TRBJ2-7; V gene: TRBV27; CDR3 DNA: TGTGCCAGCAGCATTAGCGGGAGGACCTACGAGCAGTACTTC; CDR3 protein: CASSISGRTYEQYF
D gene: NA; clone size: NA; J gene: TRBJ1-4; V gene: TRBV5-1; CDR3 DNA: TGCGCCAGCAGCTTGGAAGGTTGGGGAACTAATGAAAAACTGTTTTTT; CDR3 protein: CASSLEGWGTNEKLFF
D gene: TRBD1; clone size: NA; J gene: TRBJ2-1; V gene: TRBV7-3; CDR3 DNA: TGTGCCAGCAGAACCCGACAGGGGGTTTACAATGAGCAGTTCTTC; CDR3 protein: CASRTRQGVYNEQFF
D gene: TRBD2; clone size: NA; J gene: TRBJ2-7; V gene: TRBV5-1; CDR3 DNA: TGCGCCAGCAGCTTAACCGGGACTAACCCCAGCGACGAGCAGTACTTC; CDR3 protein: CASSLTGTNPSDEQYF
D gene: NA; clone size: NA; J gene: TRBJ1-4; V gene: TRBV18; CDR3 DNA: TGTGCCAGCTCACCACAAGCAAATGAAAAACTGTTTTTT; CDR3 protein: CASSPQANEKLFF
D gene: TRBD1; clone size: NA; J gene: TRBJ2-7; V gene: TRBV10-2; CDR3 DNA: TGCGCCAGCAGTGAGTTGGTGCTTAAAGGACAGGACCTCCCCGAGCAGTACTTC; CDR3 protein: CASSELVLKGQDLPEQYF
D gene: NA; clone size: NA; J gene: TRBJ2-2; V gene: TRBV7-3; CDR3 DNA: TGTGCCAGCAGCTTGATACCCGGCACCGGGGAGCTGTTTTTT; CDR3 protein: CASSLIPGTGELFF
D gene: NA; clone size: few; J gene: TRBJ1-1; V gene: TRBV7-9; CDR3 DNA: TGTGCCAGCAGTTCGGCATGGGACACTGAAGCTTTCTTT; CDR3 protein: CASSSAWDTEAFF
D gene: TRBD1; clone size: NA; J gene: TRBJ2-3; V gene: TRBV7-9; CDR3 DNA: TGTGCCAGCAGCGGGACCGGGACAGGGCTCTTTCCCCTCGATACGCAGTATTTT; CDR3 protein: CASSGTGTGLFPLDTQYF
D gene: TRBD1; clone size: NA; J gene: TRBJ1-2; V gene: TRBV5-1; CDR3 DNA: TGCGCCAGCAGCTTGGTCCCCACGGGACAGGGAAGGACTAACTATGGCTACACCTTC; CDR3 protein: CASSLVPTGQGRTNYGYTF
D gene: NA; clone size: NA; J gene: TRBJ2-5; V gene: TRBV7-7; CDR3 DNA: TGTGCCAGCAGCTCGGCCGGGACGCCTCAAGAGACCCAGTACTTC; CDR3 protein: CASSSAGTPQETQYF
D gene: NA; clone size: NA; J gene: TRBJ1-5; V gene: TRBV5-1; CDR3 DNA: TGCGCCAGCAGCTTGGGTACGGATCAGCCCCAGCATTTT; CDR3 protein: CASSLGTDQPQHF
D gene: NA; clone size: NA; J gene: TRBJ1-6; V gene: TRBV28; CDR3 DNA: TGTGCCAGCAGCTCCGGGACGCTTGGACGTTCACCCCTCCACTTT; CDR3 protein: CASSSGTLGRSPLHF
D gene: NA; clone size: NA; J gene: TRBJ2-7; V gene: TRBV10-3; CDR3 DNA: TGTGCCATCAGGACAGGTCTTTCGGACGAGCAGTACTTC; CDR3 protein: CAIRTGLSDEQYF
D gene: TRBD1; clone size: NA; J gene: TRBJ1-2; V gene: TRBV6-1; CDR3 DNA: TGTGCCAGCGAGGGGGCGGCGGACTATGGCTACACCTTC; CDR3 protein: CASEGAADYGYTF
D gene: TRBD1; clone size: NA; J gene: TRBJ2-7; V gene: TRBV6-1; CDR3 DNA: TGTGCCAGCACCGTAGCCCGGACAGGCTACGAGCAGTACTTC; CDR3 protein: CASTVARTGYEQYF
D gene: TRBD1; clone size: NA; J gene: TRBJ1-2; V gene: TRBV10-3; CDR3 DNA: TGTGCCATCAGCCGGGACAGCTATGGCTACACCTTC; CDR3 protein: CAISRDSYGYTF
D gene: NA; clone size: NA; J gene: TRBJ1-2; V gene: TRBV28; CDR3 DNA: TGTGCCAGCAGGACCCAACAGTATGGCTACACCTTC; CDR3 protein: CASRTQQYGYTF
D gene: TRBD1; clone size: NA; J gene: TRBJ2-3; V gene: TRBV27; CDR3 DNA: TGTGCCAGCAAGGAACCGGGACAGGGCACAGATACGCAGTATTTT; CDR3 protein: CASKEPGQGTDTQYF
D gene: NA; clone size: NA; J gene: TRBJ2-3; V gene: TRBV27; CDR3 DNA: TGTGCCAGCAGCCTGGGGGCCCCCCGGCTCTTTGCGCAGTATTTT; CDR3 protein: CASSLGAPRLFAQYF